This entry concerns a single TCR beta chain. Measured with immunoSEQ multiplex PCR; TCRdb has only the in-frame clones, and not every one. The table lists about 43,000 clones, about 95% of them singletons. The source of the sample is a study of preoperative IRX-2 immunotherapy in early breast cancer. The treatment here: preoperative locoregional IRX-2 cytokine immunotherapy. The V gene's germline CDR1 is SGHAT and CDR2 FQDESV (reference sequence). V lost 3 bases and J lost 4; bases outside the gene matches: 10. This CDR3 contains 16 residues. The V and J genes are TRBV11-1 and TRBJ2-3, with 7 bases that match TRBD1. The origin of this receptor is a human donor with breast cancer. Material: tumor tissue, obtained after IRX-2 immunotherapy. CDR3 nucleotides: TGTGCCAGCAGCTTGATCTCAGGGGGTACAGCAGATACGCAGTATTTT. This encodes CASSLISGGTADTQYF.